A single sample gave rise to the 18 T cell receptor beta chains below, sequenced in a study of blood T cell repertoires in COVID-19. Some clones are missing from TCRdb's copy, which holds only in-frame ones; the method was immunoSEQ multiplex PCR. The data show some 290,000 clones, more than 75% seen once. Sequencing was done on a sample of PBMCs or T cells enriched from blood (not recorded which). These receptors were obtained from a woman aged 40 to 50 with acute COVID-19.

This clone was seen more than once but under ten times. V usage is TRBV5-6 and J usage is TRBJ1-6; D remains unclear. This CDR3 has 16 amino acids. V lost 4 bases and J lost 6, with 17 bases in between. In germline, CDR1 is SGHDT, CDR2 YYEEEE. The chain's CDR3 is CASSPGGARGNSPLHF. CDR3 bases: TGTGCCAGCAGCCCTGGCGGAGCGCGGGGTAATTCACCCCTCCACTTT. The full variable domain, with the rest looked up from reference TRBV5-6 and TRBJ1-6, is DAGVTQSPTHLIKTRGQQVTLRCSPKSGHDTVSWYQQALGQGPQFIFQYYEEEERQRGNFPDRFSGHQFPNYSSELNVNALLLGDSALYLCASSPGGARGNSPLHFGNGTRLTVT.

This chain links TRBV7-2 with TRBJ1-1; 8 nucleotides match TRBD1. Germline V gene data show CDR1 as SGHTA and CDR2 as FQGNSA. J was trimmed by 3 bases and V by 5 bases; bases with no gene match: 5. This CDR3 has 14 amino acids. The CDR3 DNA reads TGTGCCAGCAGCGATACAGGGGGTGACACTGAAGCTTTCTTT. This codes for CASSDTGGDTEAFF.

The V call is TRBV15, the J call TRBJ2-7; D is unresolved. This CDR3 is built from 13 residues. Germline CDR1 is LNHNV and CDR2 is YYDKDF (reference sequence). The V end lost 1 base, the J end lost 1 base, and 5 bases lay between the germline ends. The CDR3 DNA reads TGTGCCACCAGCAGAGTTCTGTCCTACGAGCAGTACTTC. This encodes CATSRVLSYEQYF.

The chain has TRBV9 and TRBJ2-1; D possibly corresponds to TRBD2 (7 bases). Trimming removed 5 bases from V and 6 bases from J, with 21 bases in between. CDR1 SGDLS and CDR2 YYNGEE come from the germline V gene. This CDR3 contains 16 residues. The CDR3 coding sequence is TGTGCCAGCAGTGGGGGGGGCCAGGGGTTAGGCAATGAGCAGTTCTTC. It encodes CASSGGGQGLGNEQFF.

The chain joins TRBV30 to TRBJ1-1, with D unclear. CDR1 and CDR2 from the germline V gene are GTSNPN and SVGIG (reference sequence). This CDR3 contains 12 residues. The chain's CDR3 is CSYIGGLTEAFF. In nucleotides, the CDR3 is TGTTCTTATATCGGCGGGCTCACTGAAGCTTTCTTT.

The genes are TRBV7-8 and TRBJ1-5, with a possible D match to TRBD1 (6 bases). Germline V gives CDR1 SGHVS, CDR2 FQNEAQ. The V end was cut by 2 bases, the J end by 6 bases, with 14 bases between. This CDR3 has 15 residues. For the CDR3, the DNA is TGTGCCAGCAGCTTATCTGGGGGCGTATCTCAGCCCCAGCATTTT. It specifies CASSLSGGVSQPQHF.

This chain links TRBV6-5 with TRBJ1-6; D call uncertain. The CDR3 is 14 residues long. Germline V lookup: CDR1 MNHEY, CDR2 SVGAGI. V was cut by 4 bases and J by 7 bases, with 11 bases left in between. CDR3 DNA sequence: TGTGCCAGCAGTTCCCGAGCTTCGAATTCACCCCTCCACTTT. Protein sequence: CASSSRASNSPLHF.

This chain links TRBV24-1 with TRBJ2-1, with TRBD1 matching over 8 bases. CDR1 is KGHDR and CDR2 is SFDVKD in the germline V gene. The CDR3 extends over 14 amino acids. The junction had 8 bases not matched to a gene; V was cut back by 6 bases and J by 8 bases. The CDR3 here is CATSPTGAFDEQFF. CDR3 nucleotide sequence: TGTGCCACCAGTCCGACAGGGGCTTTCGATGAGCAGTTCTTC.

The V call is TRBV6-4, the J call TRBJ1-2; D not certain. The V gene lost 6 bases and the J gene lost 5 bases, with 13 bases spanning the gap. The germline gives CDR1 MRHNA, CDR2 SNTAGT. There are 13 residues in the CDR3. CDR3 bases: TGTGCCAGCAGGGCTGACGGAGGGTATGGCTACACCTTC. Its protein product is CASRADGGYGYTF.

This rearrangement joins TRBV20-1 to TRBJ2-5; 7 positions agree with TRBD2. CDR1 is DFQATT, CDR2 SNEGSKA, per germline (reference sequence). The CDR3 spans 16 residues. J lost 4 bases, V lost 3 bases, and 14 bases had no gene match. In DNA, the CDR3 is TGCAGTGCTAGTGCTCTCTACTCGGGAGGAGGAGAGACCCAGTACTTC. The encoded protein is CSASALYSGGGETQYF.

This chain's CDR3 is CAWSVRWRLNEKLFF. Here the CDR3 DNA reads TGTGCCTGGAGTGTACGATGGCGACTTAATGAAAAACTGTTTTTT. The chain is built from TRBV30 and TRBJ1-4; D unresolved. The CDR3 has 15 amino acids. V shed 0 bases and J shed 4 bases, with 12 bases lying between them. Per the germline V gene, CDR1 is GTSNPN and CDR2 is SVGIG (reference sequence).

The chain recombines TRBV7-2 with TRBJ1-4, with D perhaps TRBD1 (5 bases). Germline V CDR1 and CDR2: SGHTA, FQGNSA. V lost 1 base, J lost 7 bases, and 13 bases lay in between. CDR3 size: 15 residues. The CDR3 DNA is TGTGCCAGCAGCTTAGTCTCTAGTGACAGTGAAAAACTGTTTTTT. It specifies CASSLVSSDSEKLFF.

The CDR3 DNA follows: TGTGCCAGTAGTCCGGACTCTTTGGTGGGGTTAAATGAGCAGTTCTTC. Protein: CASSPDSLVGLNEQFF. The V and J genes are TRBV19 and TRBJ2-1, with D perhaps matching TRBD2 (5 bases). The germline V gene has CDR1 LNHDA and CDR2 SQIVND (reference sequence). V lost 5 bases and J lost 7, with 21 bases in between. The CDR3 spans 16 residues.

This rearrangement joins TRBV18 to TRBJ2-6; no firm D call. The CDR3 length is 16 residues. CDR1 and CDR2 from the germline V gene are KGHSH and LQKENI. V lost 3 bases and J 1 base, leaving 10 bases between the germline ends. The CDR3 DNA follows: TGTGCCAGCTCACCTGTAGCCGGGTCTGGGGCCAACGTCCTGACTTTC. Protein product: CASSPVAGSGANVLTF.

The rearrangement joins TRBV19 to TRBJ2-1; possible D gene TRBD2, 5 bases. The CDR3 is 15 residues long. The V end lost 3 bases, the J end lost 4 bases, and 13 bases lay between the germline ends. Germline CDR1 reads LNHDA; CDR2 reads SQIVND (reference sequence). Written as DNA, the CDR3 is TGTGCCAGTAGTATGGCTAGCCGGCATTACAATGAGCAGTTCTTC. Residues: CASSMASRHYNEQFF.

The chain employs TRBV28 and TRBJ2-7, with 7 bases lining up with TRBD1. The CDR3 totals 15 residues. Germline lookup yields CDR1 MDHEN and CDR2 SYDVKM. Trimming at V came to 2 bases and at J to 3 bases, leaving 7 bases not matched to a gene. CDR3 nucleotides: TGTGCCAGCAGTTTAACAGGGGTTTCAGACTACGAGCAGTACTTC. It specifies CASSLTGVSDYEQYF.

This rearrangement joins TRBV29-1 to TRBJ1-1; D call uncertain. Trimming removed 2 bases from V and 4 bases from J, with 8 bases in between. The CDR3 extends over 12 amino acids. The germline V gene has CDR1 SQVTM and CDR2 ANQGSEA. CDR3 sequence: CSVEKGGTEAFF. CDR3 sequence (DNA): TGCAGCGTTGAAAAGGGAGGCACTGAAGCTTTCTTT. The whole variable domain, remainder taken from reference TRBV29-1 and TRBJ1-1, is SAVISQKPSRDICQRGTSLTIQCQVDSQVTMMFWYRQQPGQSLTLIATANQGSEATYESGFVIDKFPISRPNLTFSTLTVSNMSPEDSSIYLCSVEKGGTEAFFGQGTRLTVV.

The J gene is TRBJ2-3, the V gene TRBV9; 8 bases are shared with TRBD2. Germline assignment: CDR1 SGDLS and CDR2 YYNGEE. Unmatched junction bases numbered 8, after V lost 5 bases and J lost 6 bases. This CDR3 has 14 amino acids. CDR3 DNA sequence: TGTGCCAGCAGTTCCAGCGGGAGTTTCGATACGCAGTATTTT. This encodes CASSSSGSFDTQYF.